Detailed here is one T cell receptor beta chain. Its cognate antigen is unknown. The data belong to a study of cytomegalovirus exposure and HLA in healthy donors. Study-level results: There were some V segments, including TRBV6-2 and TRBV6-3, excluded as indistinguishable. An assumption of roughly uniform sequencing depth across donors underlay the presence/absence analyses. An analysis done earlier found most TCR beta V segments productive about 87% or about 30% of the time.

The J segment lost 5 bases and the V segment lost 3 bases, leaving 10 bases of the junction unmatched. This CDR3 is built from 17 residues. Germline V CDR1 and CDR2: SGHNT, YYREEE (reference sequence). Use of 60 Vbeta and 13 Jbeta primers characterized the PCR. Original data processing: As a later analysis found, there were 70 million to 100 million unique TCR beta chains, of which 8.5 million to 14 million were shared. Using immunoSEQ multiplex PCR, the repertoire was profiled, and TCRdb retains in-frame clones only, with some absent. V and J calls and clone size are those listed in that table; D and trimming were worked out from the DNA. The sample carries fewer than 200,000 clones, over 65% recorded once.

V and J are TRBV5-4 and TRBJ2-1; 11 nucleotides match TRBD2. This receptor was taken from a man aged 35 to 55 in good health and CMV-seropositive. The sample was PBMCs. Here the CDR3 reads CASSSPTSGVHNNEQFF. The CDR3 nucleotides are TGTGCCAGCAGCTCTCCGACTAGCGGGGTTCACAACAATGAGCAGTTCTTC.